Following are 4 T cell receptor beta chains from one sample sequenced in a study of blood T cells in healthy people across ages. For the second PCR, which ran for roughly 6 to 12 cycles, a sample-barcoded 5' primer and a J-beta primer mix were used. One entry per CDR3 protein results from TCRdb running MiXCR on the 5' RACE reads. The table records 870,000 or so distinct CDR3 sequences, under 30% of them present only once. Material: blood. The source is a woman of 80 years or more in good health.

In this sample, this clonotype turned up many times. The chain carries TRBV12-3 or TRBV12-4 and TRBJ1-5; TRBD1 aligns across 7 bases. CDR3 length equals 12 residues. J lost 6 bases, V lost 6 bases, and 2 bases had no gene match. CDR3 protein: CASRTGVQPQHF. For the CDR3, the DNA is TGTGCCAGCAGAACAGGGGTTCAGCCCCAGCATTTT.

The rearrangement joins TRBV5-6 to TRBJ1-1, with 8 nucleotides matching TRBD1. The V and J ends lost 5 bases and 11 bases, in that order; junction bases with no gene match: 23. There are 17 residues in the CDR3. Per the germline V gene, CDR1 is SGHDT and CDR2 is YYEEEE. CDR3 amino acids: CASRGSGFGQGSKVAFF. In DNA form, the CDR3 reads TGTGCCAGCAGAGGTAGTGGTTTTGGACAGGGATCGAAAGTGGCTTTCTTT.

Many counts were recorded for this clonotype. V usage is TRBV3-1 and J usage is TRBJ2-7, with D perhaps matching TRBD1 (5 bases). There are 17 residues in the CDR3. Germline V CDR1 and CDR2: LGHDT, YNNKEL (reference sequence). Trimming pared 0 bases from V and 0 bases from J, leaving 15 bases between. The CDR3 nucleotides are TGTGCCAGCAGCCAAGATATTACAGGCGTCGCCTCCTACGAGCAGTACTTC. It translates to CASSQDITGVASYEQYF.

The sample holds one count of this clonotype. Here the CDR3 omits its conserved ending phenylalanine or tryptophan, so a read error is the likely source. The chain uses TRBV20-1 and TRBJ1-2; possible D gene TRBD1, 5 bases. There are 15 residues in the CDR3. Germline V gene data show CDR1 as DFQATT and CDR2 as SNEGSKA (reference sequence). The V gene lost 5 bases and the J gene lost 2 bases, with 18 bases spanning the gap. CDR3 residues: CSAPMTAPRNYGYTI. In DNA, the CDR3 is TGCAGTGCTCCCATGACAGCCCCGCGCAACTATGGCTACACCATC.